This T cell receptor (beta chain) was recorded in a study of monozygotic twins with inflammatory bowel disease. CDR3 size: 16 residues. Germline values: CDR1 ENHRY, CDR2 SYGVKD. The template switching step added UMIs that contained a 6-nucleotide sample barcode. Following a re-call of the 5' RACE reads, TCRdb has one entry per CDR3 protein and lacks DNA. The sample has about 420,000 distinct CDR3 sequences. This TCR derives from a human donor with ulcerative colitis or Crohn's disease, or a healthy co-twin of an affected twin (not recorded which). Material for sequencing was blood. The V and J genes are TRBV10-3 and TRBJ1-1; checking the TCRdb D call of TRBD1 is not possible without DNA. The CDR3 region is CAIKNVAGLTNTEAFF.